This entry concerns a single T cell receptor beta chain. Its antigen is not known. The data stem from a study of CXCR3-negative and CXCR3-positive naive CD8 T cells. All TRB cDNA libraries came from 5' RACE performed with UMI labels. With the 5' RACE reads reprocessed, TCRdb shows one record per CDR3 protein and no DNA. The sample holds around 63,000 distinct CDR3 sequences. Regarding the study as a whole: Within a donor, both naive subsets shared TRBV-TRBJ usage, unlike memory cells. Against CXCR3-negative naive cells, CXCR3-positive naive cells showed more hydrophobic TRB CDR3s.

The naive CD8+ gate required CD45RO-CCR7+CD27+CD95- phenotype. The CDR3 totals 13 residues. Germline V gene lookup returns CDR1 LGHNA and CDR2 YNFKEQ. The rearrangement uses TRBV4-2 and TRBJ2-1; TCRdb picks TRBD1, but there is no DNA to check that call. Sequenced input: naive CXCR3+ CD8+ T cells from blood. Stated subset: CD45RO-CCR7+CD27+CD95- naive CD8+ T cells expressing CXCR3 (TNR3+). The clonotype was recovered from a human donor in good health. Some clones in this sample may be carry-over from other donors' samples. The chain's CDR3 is CASSVDSYNEQFF.